These T cell receptor beta chains were read from a single sample in a study of blood T cell repertoires in COVID-19. Using immunoSEQ multiplex PCR, the repertoire was profiled, and TCRdb retains in-frame clones only, with some absent. In the table there are roughly 250,000 clones, roughly 80% of which are singletons. Material: peripheral blood. Source of these receptors: a woman in her fifties or sixties with active or convalescent COVID-19. The CDR3 runs from the conserved cysteine through the conserved F or W. The D gene is left open where the match is weak. The listing skips clone size in some rows; elsewhere it reads once, few, many or a size class.

clone_size	d_call	j_call	v_call	cdr3_aa	cdr3_nt
.	TRBD2	TRBJ2-3	TRBV11-2	CASSLVAGGIISTDTQYF	TGTGCCAGCAGCTTAGTAGCGGGGGGGATCATAAGCACAGATACGCAGTATTTT
.	.	TRBJ2-4	TRBV7-2	CASSDDRFLGIQYF	TGTGCCAGCAGCGACGACAGGTTCCTGGGGATTCAGTACTTC
few	.	TRBJ1-2	TRBV11-2	CASSAQGSGYTF	TGTGCCAGCAGCGCCCAGGGAAGCGGCTACACCTTC
.	TRBD1	TRBJ1-2	TRBV9	CASSPQDRASYGYTF	TGTGCCAGCAGCCCCCAGGACAGGGCCAGCTATGGCTACACCTTC
.	.	TRBJ2-7	TRBV5-1	CASSPVSASTYEQYF	TGCGCCAGCAGCCCGGTGAGCGCAAGTACCTACGAGCAGTACTTC
.	TRBD1	TRBJ1-1	TRBV19	CASSRGGTGNTEAFF	TGTGCCAGTAGTAGGGGGGGGACAGGGAACACTGAAGCTTTCTTT
.	TRBD1	TRBJ1-2	TRBV18	CASSPRTGHYGYTF	TGTGCCAGCTCACCTCGGACAGGACACTATGGCTACACCTTC
.	.	TRBJ2-7	TRBV5-6	CASSPRVISSEQYF	TGTGCCAGCAGCCCCAGGGTTATATCGTCCGAGCAGTACTTC
.	.	TRBJ1-4	TRBV16	CASSQSGQGVEKLFF	TGTGCCAGCAGCCAATCAGGGCAGGGCGTGGAAAAACTGTTTTTT
.	.	TRBJ2-1	TRBV5-1	CASSLGEFPLEDYYNEQFF	TGCGCCAGCAGCTTGGGTGAGTTCCCCTTGGAGGATTACTACAATGAGCAGTTCTTC
.	TRBD2	TRBJ2-7	TRBV3-1/TRBV3-2	CASSRGLAGVGSSSYEQYF	TGTGCCAGCAGCCGGGGACTAGCGGGGGTAGGATCGAGCTCCTACGAGCAGTACTTC
.	TRBD1	TRBJ1-2	TRBV19	CASSMGTVGVYGYTF	TGTGCCAGTAGTATGGGGACAGTTGGGGTCTATGGCTACACCTTC
.	.	TRBJ2-7	TRBV6-2/TRBV6-3	CASSPDTNTYEQYF	TGTGCCAGCAGTCCAGACACCAACACCTACGAGCAGTACTTC
.	.	TRBJ1-5	TRBV7-8	CASSLAGAGHHNQPQHF	TGTGCCAGCAGCTTAGCGGGGGCAGGCCACCACAATCAGCCCCAGCATTTT
few	.	TRBJ2-3	TRBV12-2	CASRLDGVAGGPRENTDTQYF	TGTGCAAGTCGCTTAGATGGGGTAGCGGGGGGGCCCCGGGAGAACACAGATACGCAGTATTTT
.	.	TRBJ1-2	TRBV6-1	CASSEARGGYSYGYTF	TGTGCCAGCAGTGAAGCTAGAGGGGGATATAGCTATGGCTACACCTTC
.	.	TRBJ1-5	TRBV30	CAWSVQYSNQPQHF	TGTGCCTGGAGTGTACAATATAGCAATCAGCCCCAGCATTTT
.	TRBD2	TRBJ2-2	TRBV9	CASSLGGTNTGELFF	TGTGCCAGCAGCCTCGGGGGGACTAACACCGGGGAGCTGTTTTTT
.	.	TRBJ1-1	TRBV18	CASSPREARGTEAFF	TGTGCCAGCTCACCACGAGAAGCCAGGGGCACTGAAGCTTTCTTT
.	.	TRBJ2-3	TRBV6-2/TRBV6-3	CASSYADSGQDTQYF	TGTGCCAGCAGTTACGCGGACTCAGGCCAAGATACGCAGTATTTT
.	.	TRBJ2-2	TRBV6-1	CASSPTTGGELFF	TGTGCCAGCAGCCCTACGACGGGCGGGGAGCTGTTTTTT
.	TRBD2	TRBJ2-7	TRBV6-2/TRBV6-3	CASSYWAGRGEQYF	TGTGCCAGCAGTTACTGGGCAGGGAGGGGCGAGCAGTACTTC
.	.	TRBJ2-7	TRBV6-5	CASSRDTHYEQYF	TGTGCCAGCAGTCGGGACACCCACTACGAGCAGTACTTC
.	TRBD1	TRBJ1-4	TRBV7-6	CASGESGQGNEKLFF	TGTGCCAGCGGAGAATCGGGACAGGGGAATGAAAAACTGTTTTTT
.	.	TRBJ2-2	TRBV12-3/TRBV12-4	CASRPAGTGELFF	TGTGCCAGCAGACCCGCCGGGACCGGGGAGCTGTTTTTT
.	.	TRBJ1-2	TRBV7-2	CASSLDPAGIYGYTF	TGTGCCAGCAGCTTAGATCCAGCAGGGATCTATGGCTACACCTTC
.	.	TRBJ1-2	TRBV5-4	CASKPSGVMSYTF	TGTGCCAGCAAACCTTCAGGGGTAATGAGCTACACCTTC
few	.	TRBJ2-2	TRBV6-2/TRBV6-3	CASSPLRVRERTGELFF	TGTGCCAGCAGTCCCCTCCGGGTGAGGGAACGGACCGGGGAGCTGTTTTTT
.	.	TRBJ1-5	TRBV7-8	CASSLSSQGRANRQPQHF	TGTGCCAGCAGCTTAAGTTCGCAGGGGAGGGCGAATCGGCAGCCCCAGCATTTT
few	.	TRBJ1-3	TRBV6-5	CASSYSGDTKGNTIYF	TGTGCCAGCAGTTACTCAGGGGACACTAAGGGAAACACCATATATTTT
.	TRBD1	TRBJ1-2	TRBV5-1	CASRLGTGGDGYTF	TGCGCCAGCAGGTTGGGGACAGGAGGAGATGGCTACACCTTC
.	TRBD1	TRBJ2-7	TRBV29-1	CSVGTGSSYEQYF	TGCAGCGTTGGGACAGGCAGCTCCTACGAGCAGTACTTC
.	.	TRBJ1-6	TRBV2	CASIERRGSYNSPLHF	TGTGCCAGCATCGAACGGCGCGGTTCCTATAATTCACCCCTCCACTTT
.	.	TRBJ2-7	TRBV4-1	CASSQDPGQSFYEQYF	TGCGCCAGCAGCCAAGATCCAGGACAGTCCTTCTACGAGCAGTACTTC
.	.	TRBJ2-3	TRBV7-6	CASSLASRGRGNTQYF	TGTGCCAGCAGCTTAGCGTCCCGGGGCCGGGGGAATACGCAGTATTTT
few	.	TRBJ1-6	TRBV19	CASVDSSYNSPLHF	TGTGCCAGCGTGGACAGCTCCTATAATTCACCCCTCCACTTT
many	TRBD1	TRBJ1-1	TRBV4-1	CASSQEGTGGKTEAFF	TGCGCCAGCAGCCAAGAGGGGACAGGGGGCAAAACTGAAGCTTTCTTT
.	.	TRBJ2-1	TRBV13	CASSSYDRLRTTNEQFF	TGTGCCAGCAGCTCCTACGATAGACTCCGGACAACCAATGAGCAGTTCTTC
.	TRBD2	TRBJ2-7	TRBV6-5	CASSQTSASSYEQYF	TGTGCCAGCAGCCAAACTAGCGCCAGCTCCTACGAGCAGTACTTC
.	.	TRBJ1-6	TRBV5-4	CASSSRTDNSPLHF	TGTGCCAGCAGCTCCAGGACAGATAATTCACCCCTCCACTTT
.	.	TRBJ1-6	TRBV10-3	CAIRPPGSSPLHF	TGTGCCATCAGGCCCCCCGGGAGTTCACCCCTCCACTTT
.	TRBD1	TRBJ1-1	TRBV11-2	CASSPGQGYTEAFF	TGTGCCAGCAGCCCCGGACAGGGGTACACTGAAGCTTTCTTT
once	TRBD1	TRBJ2-3	TRBV5-1	CASSDTGQITDTQYF	TGCGCCAGCAGCGATACGGGACAGATCACAGATACGCAGTATTTT
.	TRBD1	TRBJ2-2	TRBV4-1	CASSQADRDTGELFF	TGCGCCAGCAGCCAGGCCGACAGGGACACCGGGGAGCTGTTTTTT
.	TRBD1	TRBJ1-4	TRBV30	CAWRGGVGTAGEKLFF	TGTGCCTGGAGAGGAGGAGTGGGGACAGCGGGTGAAAAACTGTTTTTT
.	TRBD1	TRBJ2-6	TRBV7-3	CASSLYRRQGDSGANVLTF	TGTGCCAGCAGCCTATATCGACGGCAGGGGGACTCTGGGGCCAACGTCCTGACTTTC
few	.	TRBJ1-5	TRBV7-2	CASSIGQPSNQPQHF	TGTGCCAGCAGCATCGGACAGCCTAGCAATCAGCCCCAGCATTTT